This T cell receptor beta chain derives from a study of T cell responses to AZD1222 COVID-19 vaccine. The protocol was immunoSEQ multiplex PCR, while the TCRdb copy is restricted to in-frame clones and leaves out a portion. The sample lists about 180,000 clones, roughly 88% occurring once. Germline V CDR1 and CDR2: WSHSY, SAAADI. The V end lost 2 bases, the J end lost 4 bases, and 11 bases lay between the germline ends. CDR3 length equals 14 residues. This specimen was peripheral blood, taken 28 days after the second AZD1222 dose. The chain is built from TRBV10-2 and TRBJ1-1, with D perhaps TRBD1 (5 bases). The receptor comes from an adult who received the AZD1222 COVID-19 vaccine. This CDR3 is CASSEGGEGTEAFF. The DNA for the CDR3 is TGCGCCAGCAGTGAGGGGGGGGAGGGCACTGAAGCTTTCTTT.